One and the same sample provided the 32 T cell receptor beta chains below, sequenced in a study of T cells in Graves' hyperthyroidism and ophthalmopathy (dated by TCRdb to 2018 to 2020). Receptor amplification or capture employed multiplex PCR. This sample was sequenced with an Illumina HiSeq 2000. The TCR beta CDR3 regions were amplified from RNA transcripts. For the first round of RT-PCR on the TCR CDR3, the HTBI primer set was used together with the Qiagen OneStep RT-PCR kit. TCRdb applied fastp at Q25 and MiXCR to the public reads, then kept only in-frame beta chains. Rows matching on CDR3 protein sequence are summarized as one entry with the most common DNA and genes. The sample profile shows fewer than 500,000 distinct CDR3 sequences; less than 15% of them were found once. Of the sample, less than 25% falls within the top ten clones. The specimen sequenced was blood. These receptors came from a man aged 25 to 40 with Graves' hyperthyroidism that later progressed to Graves' ophthalmopathy.

The CDR3: CASLQSGGSYQETQYF. The CDR3 DNA reads as TGTGCCAGTCTACAGTCGGGGGGATCGTACCAAGAGACCCAGTACTTC. The V gene is TRBV6-1, the J gene TRBJ2-5; 7 bases line up with TRBD2. The CDR3 runs to 16 residues. CDR1 and CDR2 (germline): MNHNS, SASEGT. V dropped 9 bases and J dropped 0; count of bases not matched to a gene: 13.

This clonotype came up many times. The genes are TRBV12-3 or TRBV12-4 and TRBJ1-1; D is uncertain. With 4 bases removed from V and 8 bases from J, the gap between germline ends came to 11 bases. This CDR3 contains 12 residues. The CDR3 DNA is TGTGCCAGCAGTTCCGGGAAGATAGAAGCTTTCTTT. This sequence encodes CASSSGKIEAFF.

The chain carries TRBV28 and TRBJ1-6; no definite D call. CDR3 size: 13 residues. Looked up from germline, CDR1 is MDHEN and CDR2 is SYDVKM. V lost 3 bases and J 7 bases, leaving 7 bases between the germline ends. The chain's CDR3 is CASSFLINSPLHF. The CDR3, as DNA: TGTGCCAGCAGTTTTCTTATAAATTCACCCCTCCACTTT.

This clonotype was found a few times. A read error may explain this, as a much larger clone is one base away. The genes are TRBV5-1 and TRBJ2-5; 7 bases are a match to TRBD1. Germline-derived CDR1 and CDR2 are SGHRS and YFSETQ. The CDR3 has 14 residues. The CDR3 is CASGFDREQETQYF. The DNA for the CDR3 is TGCGCCAGCGGCTTCGACAGGGAACAAGAGACCCAGTACTTC.

Concerning this clonotype: At one of its ends the junction is not consistent with the germline gene, which may arise from a read error. The chain combines TRBV5-1 with TRBJ2-3; TRBD2 agrees at 14 bases. From germline, CDR1 is SGHRS and CDR2 YFSETQ. The CDR3 is 17 amino acids. CDR3 in DNA: TGCACCAGCAGCTCCGGGACTAGCGGGGGACTAACAGATACGCAGTATTTT. Residues: CTSSSGTSGGLTDTQYF.

The chain has TRBV4-2 and TRBJ2-2; D may be TRBD1 (5 bases). CDR1 is LGHNA, CDR2 YNFKEQ, per germline. The CDR3 has 16 amino acids. V lost 0 bases and J 5 bases, leaving 13 bases between the germline ends. CDR3 sequence: CASSQDGGARTGELFF. In DNA form, the CDR3 reads TGTGCCAGCAGCCAAGATGGTGGGGCCCGAACCGGGGAGCTGTTTTTT.

At least ten counts were recorded for this clonotype. The rearrangement uses TRBV7-4 and TRBJ2-3; TRBD1 or TRBD2 may be the D gene (6 bases each). The germline V gene has CDR1 SGHVT and CDR2 SQSDAQ. V lost 8 bases and J 1 base, leaving 16 bases between the germline ends. The length of the CDR3 is 15 residues. CDR3: CASAKGVAGTDTQYF. The CDR3, as DNA: TGTGCCAGCGCCAAGGGGGTAGCGGGCACAGATACGCAGTATTTT.

This clonotype showed up many times. The V gene is TRBV9, the J gene TRBJ1-5; D perhaps matches TRBD1 (5 bases). This CDR3 has 16 amino acids. Germline V lookup: CDR1 SGDLS, CDR2 YYNGEE. Trimming cost V 0 bases and J 4 bases, with 14 bases left between them. CDR3 in DNA: TGTGCCAGCAGCGTAGATCAGGGCAATCTTAATCAGCCCCAGCATTTT. This encodes CASSVDQGNLNQPQHF.

This clonotype was detected many times. The CDR3 region has the DNA TGTGCCAGCAGCAACCGGGACAGGGGATACAATGAGCAGTTCTTC. It specifies CASSNRDRGYNEQFF. This chain connects TRBV3-1 to TRBJ2-1; 10 bases agree with TRBD1. The CDR3 contains 15 residues. Germline V gives CDR1 LGHDT, CDR2 YNNKEL (reference sequence). The V and J ends lost 5 bases and 4 bases, in that order; junction bases with no gene match: 5.

Note on this clonotype: A much larger clone sits a single nucleotide away, making a read error possible. The chain combines TRBV5-8 with TRBJ2-1; D may match TRBD1 or TRBD2 (6 bases each). The CDR3 is 15 residues long. Germline CDR1 reads SGHTS; CDR2 reads YDEGEE. V dropped 5 bases and J dropped 8 bases, with 20 bases sitting between them. The CDR3 sequence is CASSPWGAIWYEQFF. The CDR3 bases are TGTGCCAGCAGTCCATGGGGGGCGATCTGGTATGAGCAGTTCTTC.

In its sample, this clonotype was seen a few times. A much larger clone lies a single base off, so this may be a read error. V gene TRBV6-2 or TRBV6-3 combines with J gene TRBJ2-7; D gene ambiguous. CDR1 is MNHEY and CDR2 is SVGEGT in the germline V gene. The CDR3 covers 14 residues. V was pared by 4 bases and J by 3 bases, with 13 bases between. This chain's CDR3 is CASSFPGVFYEQYF. The CDR3, as DNA: TGTGCCAGCAGTTTCCCAGGCGTTTTCTACGAGCAGTACTTC.

The chain is built from TRBV5-6 and TRBJ2-7; D is perhaps TRBD1 (7 bases). The ends were cut back, 4 bases at V and 1 base at J, with 12 bases in the middle. This CDR3 contains 14 residues. Germline CDR1 reads SGHDT; CDR2 reads YYEEEE. CDR3 in amino acids: CASSTAGGSYEQYF. Written as DNA, the CDR3 is TGTGCCAGCAGCACGGCAGGGGGGTCCTACGAGCAGTACTTC.

Details on this clonotype: A much larger clone lies one base from this, so it may be a read error. CDR3 in amino acids: CASRSAGSSGNTIYF. The CDR3 DNA sequence: TGTGCCAGCAGGTCCGCAGGGAGCTCTGGAAACACCATATATTTT. The chain uses TRBV28 and TRBJ1-3; TRBD1 is a possible D gene (5 bases). The V end was cut by 6 bases, the J end by 0 bases, with 12 bases between. The CDR3 contains 15 residues. CDR1 is MDHEN and CDR2 is SYDVKM in the germline V gene.

With regard to this clonotype: This may come from a read error, since a much larger clone is one base off. This likely comes from a read error, as the CDR3 has no conserved phenylalanine or tryptophan at its end. The chain links TRBV2 to TRBJ1-1; no clear D gene. V gave up 2 bases and J gave up 8 bases, with 15 bases separating them. Germline CDR1 SNHLY, CDR2 FYNNEI. The CDR3 contains 14 residues. CDR3 in DNA: TGTGCCAGCAGTGAATGGCTGGAAACTACAGAAGCTTTCCTT. The encoded protein is CASSEWLETTEAFL.

This clonotype was counted many times. The chain uses TRBV7-3 and TRBJ2-1; D is ambiguous. Germline assignment: CDR1 SGHTA and CDR2 FQGTGA. Trimming removed 0 bases from V and 3 bases from J, with 6 bases in between. The length of the CDR3 is 14 residues. The CDR3 region is CASSLTRDYNEQFF. The CDR3 DNA is TGTGCCAGCAGCTTAACTAGAGACTACAATGAGCAGTTCTTC.

This clonotype was observed at least ten times. This rearrangement joins TRBV5-5 to TRBJ1-5, with 11 bases lining up with TRBD1. The CDR3 has 16 residues. Germline loops: CDR1 SGHKS, CDR2 YYEKEE (reference sequence). Trimming cost V 2 bases and J 9 bases; bases outside gene matches: 10. The CDR3 DNA is TGTGCCAGCAGCTTAATGGGACAGGGGGGTTTGATGCCCCAGCATTTT. Its translation is CASSLMGQGGLMPQHF.

This clonotype was counted a few times. The chain combines TRBV29-1 with TRBJ1-2, with 7 bases that match TRBD1. The length of the CDR3 is 12 residues. V lost 8 bases to trimming and J lost 4 bases; unmatched junction nucleotides: 7. Germline loops: CDR1 SQVTM, CDR2 ANQGSEA. Here the CDR3 DNA reads TGCAGCTTTAGACAGGGACCCTATGGCTACACCTTC. As protein: CSFRQGPYGYTF. The entire variable domain, with the rest obtained from reference TRBV29-1 and TRBJ1-2, is as follows: SAVISQKPSRDICQRGTSLTIQCQVDSQVTMMFWYRQQPGQSLTLIATANQGSEATYESGFVIDKFPISRPNLTFSTLTVSNMSPEDSSIYLCSFRQGPYGYTFGSGTRLTVV.

This clonotype was found many times. This chain uses TRBV7-8 with TRBJ2-2; 8 positions match TRBD1. V trimming: 2 bases; J trimming: 6 bases; junction bases outside the gene matches: 8. The germline gives CDR1 SGHVS, CDR2 FQNEAQ. The CDR3 loop spans 16 amino acids. The CDR3 DNA is TGTGCCAGCAGCTTATCCCGGACAGGGCGGCCCGGGGAGCTGTTTTTT. Translation: CASSLSRTGRPGELFF.

The genes are TRBV14 and TRBJ2-7; 10 bases map to TRBD1. This CDR3 spans 15 amino acids. CDR1 is SGHDN, CDR2 FVKESK, per germline. V lost 3 bases to trimming and J lost 3 bases; unmatched junction nucleotides: 5. CDR3 amino acids: CASSQETGGFYEQYF. DNA for the CDR3: TGTGCCAGCAGCCAGGAGACAGGGGGCTTCTACGAGCAGTACTTC.

This clonotype was detected many times. This CDR3 reads CSARVPGSGNQPQHF. The DNA for the CDR3 is TGCAGTGCTAGAGTACCAGGGTCGGGCAATCAGCCCCAGCATTTT. The rearrangement links TRBV20-1 to TRBJ1-5; possibly TRBD1 for D (5 bases). This CDR3 comprises 15 residues. Trimming shortened V by 1 base and J by 2 bases, and 12 bases separated the two germline ends. Germline V gene sequence: CDR1 DFQATT, CDR2 SNEGSKA (reference sequence).

Turning to this clonotype: Sequence at one end of the junction differs from germline and may be a read error. This rearrangement joins TRBV7-8 to TRBJ1-5, with 9 bases matching TRBD1. The length of the CDR3 is 15 residues. CDR1 is SGHVS and CDR2 is FQNEAQ in the germline V gene. The CDR3 spells CASSSQGANDQPQDF. Here the CDR3 DNA reads TGTGCCAGCAGCTCACAGGGGGCTAACGATCAGCCCCAGGATTTT.

This clonotype was counted a single time. V gene TRBV7-3 combines with J gene TRBJ1-5, with a weak D call TRBD1 (6 bases). Germline values: CDR1 SGHTA, CDR2 FQGTGA. V lost 4 bases and J 7 bases, leaving 17 bases between the germline ends. The CDR3 has 15 residues. The CDR3 spells CASSSEGGGRQPQHF. DNA of the CDR3: TGTGCCAGCAGCTCCGAGGGGGGCGGAAGACAGCCCCAGCATTTT.

This clonotype was seen many times. This chain links TRBV5-5 with TRBJ2-7, with D perhaps TRBD1 (5 bases). Per germline, CDR1 SGHKS and CDR2 YYEKEE (reference sequence). Trimming took 4 bases from V and 9 from J, leaving 14 bases between them. The CDR3 has 12 amino acids. The CDR3 DNA sequence: TGTGCCAGCAGCCAACCAGGGTCTGGGCAGTACTTC. Translating gives CASSQPGSGQYF.

The chain recombines TRBV20-1 with TRBJ2-2; 8 positions match TRBD1. The CDR3 contains 15 residues. CDR1 and CDR2 (germline): DFQATT, SNEGSKA (reference sequence). The V segment lost 3 bases and the J segment 3 bases; nucleotides outside the gene matches: 6. CDR3 coding DNA: TGCAGTGCTAGGGACTCACAGGGGGACACCGGGGAGCTGTTTTTT. Protein product: CSARDSQGDTGELFF.

Many counts were recorded for this clonotype. The chain employs TRBV20-1 and TRBJ2-7; 10 positions match TRBD1. The CDR3 extends over 13 amino acids. The V gene end was trimmed by 5 bases and the J gene end by 4 bases; junction bases not matched to a gene: 5. The germline V gene has CDR1 DFQATT and CDR2 SNEGSKA (reference sequence). CDR3 amino acids: CSAEGQGIYEQYF. Here the CDR3 DNA reads TGCAGTGCTGAGGGACAGGGGATTTACGAGCAGTACTTC.

Many counts were recorded for this clonotype. The chain combines TRBV6-1 with TRBJ1-4, with no clear D. This CDR3 is 12 amino acids long. Trimming left V 6 bases short and J 10 bases short, with 12 bases between. The germline V gene has CDR1 MNHNS and CDR2 SASEGT. CDR3 in amino acids: CASRTIEGKLFF. The CDR3 coding sequence is TGTGCCAGCAGGACAATAGAGGGAAAACTGTTTTTT.

The genes are TRBV2 and TRBJ1-6, with unresolved D. This CDR3 is built from 15 residues. Germline V gene sequence: CDR1 SNHLY, CDR2 FYNNEI. V lost 4 bases, J lost 6 bases, and 13 bases lay in between. This CDR3 is CASSGAGSVNSPLHF. Written as DNA, the CDR3 is TGTGCCAGCAGTGGTGCGGGGTCCGTTAATTCACCCCTCCACTTT.

This clonotype turned up a few times. J is TRBJ1-1 and V is TRBV19; TRBD1 matches 7 bases. V was clipped by 4 bases and J by 8 bases; unmatched bases: 7. Germline lookup yields CDR1 LNHDA and CDR2 SQIVND (reference sequence). This CDR3 is 13 amino acids long. CDR3 loop: CASSTRTGQEAFF. Here the CDR3 DNA reads TGTGCCAGTAGTACGCGGACAGGACAGGAAGCTTTCTTT.

The sample holds a few counts of this clonotype. This sequence joins TRBV7-8 and TRBJ2-1, with D perhaps TRBD2 (7 bases). The CDR3 extends over 17 amino acids. CDR1 and CDR2 from the germline V gene are SGHVS and FQNEAQ. V lost 4 bases, J lost 1 base, and 17 bases lay in between. As DNA, the CDR3 is TGTGCCAGCAGCTCCCCCCCGGGGGGCCCTTCCTACAATGAGCAGTTCTTC. Residues: CASSSPPGGPSYNEQFF.

The chain is built from TRBV18 and TRBJ1-1, with 8 bases matching TRBD1. The CDR3 has 16 residues. Germline V lookup: CDR1 KGHSH, CDR2 LQKENI. The V segment lost 5 bases and the J segment 2 bases; nucleotides outside the gene matches: 10. Here the CDR3 DNA reads TGTGCCAGCTCAAGGGGACAGGTCGGTCTTAACACTGAAGCTTTCTTT. It is translated as CASSRGQVGLNTEAFF. Full variable domain (remainder filled in from reference TRBV18 and TRBJ1-1): NAGVMQNPRHLVRRRGQEARLRCSPMKGHSHVYWYRQLPEEGLKFMVYLQKENIIDESGMPKERFSAEFPKEGPSILRIQQVVRGDSAAYFCASSRGQVGLNTEAFFGQGTRLTVV.

The table lists this clonotype with many counts. The chain is built from TRBV6-1 and TRBJ2-7; D is perhaps TRBD1 (6 bases). This CDR3 region has 15 residues. The germline V and J ends were trimmed by 6 bases and 2 bases, with 17 bases remaining between them. Germline V CDR1 and CDR2: MNHNS, SASEGT. The CDR3 loop is CASSLGTGIPYEQYF. The CDR3 DNA sequence: TGTGCCAGCAGCCTAGGTACAGGGATCCCCTACGAGCAGTACTTC.

The gene calls are TRBV30 and TRBJ2-3; maybe TRBD1 (7 bases). The V gene lost 3 bases and the J gene lost 4 bases, with 11 bases spanning the gap. This CDR3 contains 13 residues. Germline V gene data show CDR1 as GTSNPN and CDR2 as SVGIG (reference sequence). The CDR3 DNA sequence: TGTGCCTGGAGCCAGGGGGGATCAGATACGCAGTATTTT. It specifies CAWSQGGSDTQYF.